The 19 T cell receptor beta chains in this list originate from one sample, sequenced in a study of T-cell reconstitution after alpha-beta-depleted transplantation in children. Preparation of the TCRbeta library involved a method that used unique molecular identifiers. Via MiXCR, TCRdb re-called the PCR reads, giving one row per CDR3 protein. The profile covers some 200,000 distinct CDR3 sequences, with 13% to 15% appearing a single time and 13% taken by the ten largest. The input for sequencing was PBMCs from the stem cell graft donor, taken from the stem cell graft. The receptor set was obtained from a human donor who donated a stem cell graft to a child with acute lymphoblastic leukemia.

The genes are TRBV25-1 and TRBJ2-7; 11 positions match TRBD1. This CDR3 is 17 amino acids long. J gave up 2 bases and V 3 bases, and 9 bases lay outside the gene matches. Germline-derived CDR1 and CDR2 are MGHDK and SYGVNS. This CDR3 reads CASSDRVGQGDAYEQYF. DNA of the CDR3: TGTGCCAGCAGTGACAGAGTGGGACAGGGGGACGCCTACGAGCAGTACTTC.

The CDR3: CSARPRGSGGWEELFF. The CDR3 DNA follows: TGCAGTGCTCGACCTCGGGGGAGCGGCGGATGGGAGGAGCTGTTTTTT. The chain uses TRBV20-1 and TRBJ2-2, with a weak D call TRBD2 (6 bases). Trimming removed 5 bases at V and 10 bases at J, with 26 bases between. Germline V gives CDR1 DFQATT, CDR2 SNEGSKA (reference sequence). This CDR3 has 16 amino acids.

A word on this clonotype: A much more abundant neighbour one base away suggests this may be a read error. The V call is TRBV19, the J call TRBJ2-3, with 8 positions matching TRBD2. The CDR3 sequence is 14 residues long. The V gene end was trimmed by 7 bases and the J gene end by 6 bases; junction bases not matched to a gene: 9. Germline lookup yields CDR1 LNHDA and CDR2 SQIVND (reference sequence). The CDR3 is CASTGAGECDTQYF. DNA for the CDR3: TGTGCCAGTACCGGAGCGGGAGAGTGCGATACGCAGTATTTT.

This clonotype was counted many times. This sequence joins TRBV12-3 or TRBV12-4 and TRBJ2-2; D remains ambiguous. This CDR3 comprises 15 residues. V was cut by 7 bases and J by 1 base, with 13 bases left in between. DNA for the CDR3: TGTGCCAGCACCCCGTGGCTCGTGAACACCGGGGAGCTGTTTTTT. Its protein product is CASTPWLVNTGELFF.

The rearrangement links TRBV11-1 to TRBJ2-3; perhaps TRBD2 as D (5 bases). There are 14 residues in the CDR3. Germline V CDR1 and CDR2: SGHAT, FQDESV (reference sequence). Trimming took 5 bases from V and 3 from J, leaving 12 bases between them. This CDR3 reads CASSPLESTDTQYF. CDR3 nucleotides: TGTGCCAGCAGCCCACTAGAGTCAACAGATACGCAGTATTTT.

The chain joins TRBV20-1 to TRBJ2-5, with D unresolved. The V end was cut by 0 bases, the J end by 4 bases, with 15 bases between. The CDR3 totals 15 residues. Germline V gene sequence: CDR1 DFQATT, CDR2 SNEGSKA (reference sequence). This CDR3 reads CSARDLGRERETQYF. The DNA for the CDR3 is TGCAGTGCTAGAGATCTGGGAAGGGAACGAGAGACCCAGTACTTC.

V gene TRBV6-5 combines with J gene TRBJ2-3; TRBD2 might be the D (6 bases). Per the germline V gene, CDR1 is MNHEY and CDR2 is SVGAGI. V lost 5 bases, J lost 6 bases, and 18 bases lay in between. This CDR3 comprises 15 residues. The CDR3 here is CASSHPTSRGDTQYF. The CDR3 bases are TGTGCCAGCAGTCACCCGACTAGTCGTGGGGATACGCAGTATTTT.

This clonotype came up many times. CDR3 sequence reads: CASSLGGGRDIQYF. CDR3 DNA: TGCGCCAGCAGCTTGGGAGGGGGCCGGGACATTCAGTACTTC. The J gene is TRBJ2-4, the V gene TRBV5-1; 7 bases align to TRBD1. Germline CDR1 reads SGHRS; CDR2 reads YFSETQ. Unmatched junction bases numbered 5, after V lost 0 bases and J lost 8 bases. The CDR3 totals 14 residues.

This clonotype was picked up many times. The CDR3 region has the DNA TGTGCCAGCAGTCACGGACGGGGAGAGGGAACTGAAGCTTTCTTT. It encodes CASSHGRGEGTEAFF. J is TRBJ1-1 and V is TRBV12-3 or TRBV12-4; D is undetermined. V gave up 5 bases and J gave up 5 bases, with 18 bases separating them. This CDR3 has 15 residues.

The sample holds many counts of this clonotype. The CDR3 loop is CASSSGQNTEAFF. The CDR3 DNA reads as TGCGCCAGCAGCTCGGGACAGAACACTGAAGCTTTCTTT. V usage is TRBV5-1 and J usage is TRBJ1-1, with TRBD1 as a possible D gene (6 bases). This CDR3 spans 13 amino acids. Trimming pared 3 bases from V and 1 base from J, leaving 7 bases between. CDR1 SGHRS and CDR2 YFSETQ come from the germline V gene. The whole variable domain, remainder taken from reference TRBV5-1 and TRBJ1-1, is KAGVTQTPRYLIKTRGQQVTLSCSPISGHRSVSWYQQTPGQGLQFLFEYFSETQRNKGNFPGRFSGRQFSNSRSEMNVSTLELGDSALYLCASSSGQNTEAFFGQGTRLTVV.

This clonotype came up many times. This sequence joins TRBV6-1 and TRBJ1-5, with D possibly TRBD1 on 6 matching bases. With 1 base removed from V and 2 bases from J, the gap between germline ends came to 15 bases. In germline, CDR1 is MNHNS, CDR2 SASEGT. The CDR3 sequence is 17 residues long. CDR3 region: CASSEGGVQGGNQPQHF. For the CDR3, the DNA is TGTGCCAGCAGTGAAGGAGGGGTACAGGGAGGCAATCAGCCCCAGCATTTT.

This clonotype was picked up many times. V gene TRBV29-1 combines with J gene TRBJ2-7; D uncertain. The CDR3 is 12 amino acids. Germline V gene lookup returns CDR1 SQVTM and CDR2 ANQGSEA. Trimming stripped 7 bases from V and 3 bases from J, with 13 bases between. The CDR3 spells CSARVGGYEQYF. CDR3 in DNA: TGCAGCGCCAGAGTGGGCGGCTACGAGCAGTACTTC.

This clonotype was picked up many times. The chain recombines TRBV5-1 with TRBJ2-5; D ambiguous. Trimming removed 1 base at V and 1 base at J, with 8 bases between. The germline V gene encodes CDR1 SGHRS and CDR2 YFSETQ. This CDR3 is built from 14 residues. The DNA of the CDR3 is TGCGCCAGCAGCTTGAGCAACAGCCAAGAGACCCAGTACTTC. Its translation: CASSLSNSQETQYF.

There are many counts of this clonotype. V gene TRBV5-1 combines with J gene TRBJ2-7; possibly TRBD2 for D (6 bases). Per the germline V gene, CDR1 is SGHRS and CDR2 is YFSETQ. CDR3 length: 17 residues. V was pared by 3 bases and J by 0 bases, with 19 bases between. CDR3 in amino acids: CASSSRQSGFSSYEQYF. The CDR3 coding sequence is TGCGCCAGCAGCTCCCGTCAAAGCGGGTTCAGCTCCTACGAGCAGTACTTC.

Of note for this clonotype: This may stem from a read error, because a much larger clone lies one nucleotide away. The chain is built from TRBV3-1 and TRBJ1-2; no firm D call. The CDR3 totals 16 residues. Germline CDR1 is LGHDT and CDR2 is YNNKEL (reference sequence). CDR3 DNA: TGTGCCAGCAGCCCCCTCCTTGGACGAGGAAACTATGCCTACACCTTC. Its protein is CASSPLLGRGNYAYTF.

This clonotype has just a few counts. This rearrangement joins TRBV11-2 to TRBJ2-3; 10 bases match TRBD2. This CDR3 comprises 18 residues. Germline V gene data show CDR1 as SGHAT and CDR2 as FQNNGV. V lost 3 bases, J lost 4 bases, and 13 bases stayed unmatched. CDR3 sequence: CASSFSGRVSGRSDTQYF. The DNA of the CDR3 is TGTGCCAGCAGCTTTTCCGGTAGGGTTAGCGGGAGGTCAGATACGCAGTATTTT.

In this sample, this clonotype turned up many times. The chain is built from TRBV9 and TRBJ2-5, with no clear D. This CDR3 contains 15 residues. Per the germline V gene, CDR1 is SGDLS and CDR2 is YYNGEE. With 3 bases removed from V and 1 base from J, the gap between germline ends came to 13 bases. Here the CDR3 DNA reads TGTGCCAGCAGCGCCACTCTGAGGTCCCAAGAGACCCAGTACTTC. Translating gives CASSATLRSQETQYF.

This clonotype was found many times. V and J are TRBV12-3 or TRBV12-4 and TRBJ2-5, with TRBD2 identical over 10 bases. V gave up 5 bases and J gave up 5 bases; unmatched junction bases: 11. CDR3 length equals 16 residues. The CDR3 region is CASSPPASGSKETQYF. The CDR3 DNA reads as TGTGCCAGCAGTCCGCCGGCTAGCGGGAGTAAGGAGACCCAGTACTTC.

CDR3 nucleotides: TGTGCCAGCAGCTTTACAGGTACCGGAGACTACGAGCAGTACTTC. It translates to CASSFTGTGDYEQYF. This chain links TRBV7-2 with TRBJ2-7; weak D call: TRBD1 (5 bases). The ends were cut back, 3 bases at V and 3 bases at J, with 15 bases in the middle. The CDR3 spans 15 residues. Germline-derived CDR1 and CDR2 are SGHTA and FQGNSA.